This entry lists 9 T cell receptor beta chains sequenced from one sample in a study of T cell repertoires in cytomegalovirus infection. TCRdb analysed the reads with MiXCR anew, one entry per CDR3 protein. The sample includes roughly 760,000 distinct CDR3 sequences, roughly 35% of them seen just once. Material: PBMCs. Source of these receptors: a human donor in good health (CMV status not recorded). Some clones in this sample may be carry-over from other donors' samples.

CDR3 amino acids: CASSLAASGRRSYEQYF. The CDR3 nucleotides read TGTGCCAGCAGCTTAGCGGCCAGCGGGAGGCGATCCTACGAGCAGTACTTC. This rearrangement joins TRBV11-1 to TRBJ2-7, with TRBD2 matching 9 bases. CDR3 length: 17 amino acids. The V gene's germline CDR1 is SGHAT and CDR2 FQDESV (reference sequence). With 0 bases clipped from V and 1 base from J, the junction kept 7 bases outside the gene matches.

This clonotype has a handful of counts. The rearrangement joins TRBV20-1 to TRBJ1-5; D remains unclear. V was shortened by 0 bases and J by 6 bases, with 9 bases between the two germline ends. This CDR3 comprises 13 residues. CDR1 and CDR2 (germline): DFQATT, SNEGSKA (reference sequence). The CDR3 sequence is CSARDFGFQPQHF. In DNA, the CDR3 is TGCAGTGCTAGAGATTTCGGGTTTCAGCCCCAGCATTTT.

The V and J genes are TRBV6-4 and TRBJ2-2, with D uncertain. Trimming pared 8 bases from V and 6 bases from J, leaving 10 bases between. From germline, CDR1 is MRHNA and CDR2 SNTAGT. The length of the CDR3 is 12 residues. This CDR3 reads CASGDTPGELFF. The DNA for the CDR3 is TGTGCCAGCGGAGACACTCCCGGGGAGCTGTTTTTT.

With respect to this clonotype: A junction boundary mismatches the germline segment, possibly from a read error. The V and J genes are TRBV4-2 and TRBJ1-1; D gene unclear. The length of the CDR3 is 12 residues. Germline CDR1 LGHNA, CDR2 YNFKEQ. The DNA for the CDR3 is TGTGCCGGCAGCCAAGGGTCCACTGAAGCTTTCTTT. Amino acids: CAGSQGSTEAFF.

The chain uses TRBV28 and TRBJ1-2, with D maybe TRBD1 (5 bases). V was clipped by 3 bases and J by 8 bases, with 13 bases between them. Germline CDR1 is MDHEN and CDR2 is SYDVKM. This CDR3 spans 13 amino acids. The CDR3 region has the DNA TGTGCCAGCAGTTTTAGGGGAGAGAGGGGCTACACCTTC. Its protein product is CASSFRGERGYTF.

This clonotype was detected only a few times. The rearrangement joins TRBV28 to TRBJ2-7; a possible D gene is TRBD1 (6 bases). Trimming pared 4 bases from V and 6 bases from J, leaving 19 bases between. Germline V gene lookup returns CDR1 MDHEN and CDR2 SYDVKM. The CDR3 sequence is 15 residues long. The CDR3, as DNA: TGTGCCAGCAGTTCGCGCACAGGGAGAGGGGGCGAGCAGTACTTC. Translating gives CASSSRTGRGGEQYF.

CDR3 residues: CASSRQATYEQYF. In DNA, the CDR3 is TGTGCCAGCAGTCGACAGGCCACCTACGAGCAGTACTTC. The genes are TRBV12-3 or TRBV12-4 and TRBJ2-7, with D perhaps TRBD1 (6 bases). The CDR3 totals 13 residues. V lost 5 bases and J 2 bases, leaving 10 bases between the germline ends.

Ten or more counts support this clonotype. The rearrangement links TRBV30 to TRBJ2-2, with 9 bases fitting TRBD1. Germline CDR1 and CDR2: GTSNPN and SVGIG (reference sequence). The CDR3 spans 15 residues. V lost 0 bases, J lost 3 bases, and 2 bases stayed unmatched. This CDR3 is CAWSVRDRDTGELFF. CDR3 nucleotide sequence: TGTGCCTGGAGTGTACGGGACAGGGACACCGGGGAGCTGTTTTTT.

This clonotype was found a few times. The rearrangement uses TRBV11-2 and TRBJ2-5, with 9 bases that match TRBD1. Germline V gives CDR1 SGHAT, CDR2 FQNNGV. This CDR3 has 15 amino acids. V lost 3 bases, J lost 4 bases, and 6 bases stayed unmatched. As DNA, the CDR3 is TGTGCCAGCAGCTTGGGACAGGGAATTTCAGAGACCCAGTACTTC. The encoded protein is CASSLGQGISETQYF.